Detailed here is one TCR beta chain. The antigen is not known. No conserved phenylalanine or tryptophan ends this CDR3, so it is likely a read error. Purified naive CD4+ T cells were depleted of CD25+ Tregs. This CDR3 has 15 residues. Per germline, CDR1 SGHDT and CDR2 YYEEEE. Findings and caveats of the study: In terms of TCR gene usage, tumor memory CD4+ T cells clustered together with blood and lymph node memory CD4+ cells, as well as with lymph node naive CD4+ cells. Tumor Tregs overlapped most with tumor, then blood, naive CD4+ cells.

Semi-nested PCR with Nested Universal Primer A followed constant-region reverse priming of full-length variable regions. TCRdb re-called the 5' RACE reads with MiXCR, one entry per CDR3 protein. This sample has 45,000 to 60,000 distinct CDR3 sequences, with approximately 25% found just once. V and J are TRBV5-6 and TRBJ2-6; the match to TRBD2 covers 7 bases. The TCR sequence derives from a female donor with breast cancer. The sample was tumor-infiltrating naive CD4+ T cells sorted from the breast tumor. Regarding subset: naive CD4+ T cells, CD4+CD45RA+CD25-. This CDR3 is CVSSLGGVRANVLTL. The CDR3 DNA sequence: TGTGTCAGCAGCTTGGGAGGGGTGAGGGCCAACGTCCTGACTCTC.